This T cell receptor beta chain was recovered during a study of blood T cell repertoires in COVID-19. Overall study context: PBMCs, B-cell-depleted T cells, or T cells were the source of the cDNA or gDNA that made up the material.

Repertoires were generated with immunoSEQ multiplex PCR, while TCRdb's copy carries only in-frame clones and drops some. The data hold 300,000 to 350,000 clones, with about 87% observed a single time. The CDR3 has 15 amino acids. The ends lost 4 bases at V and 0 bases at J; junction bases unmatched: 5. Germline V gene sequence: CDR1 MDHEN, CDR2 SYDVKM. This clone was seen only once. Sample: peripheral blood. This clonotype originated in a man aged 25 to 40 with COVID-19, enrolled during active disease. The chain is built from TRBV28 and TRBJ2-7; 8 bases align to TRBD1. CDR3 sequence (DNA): TGTGCCAGCAGTTCGACCGGGACAGGCTCCTACGAGCAGTACTTC. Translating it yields CASSSTGTGSYEQYF. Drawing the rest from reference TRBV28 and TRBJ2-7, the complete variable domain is DVKVTQSSRYLVKRTGEKVFLECVQDMDHENMFWYRQDPGLGLRLIYFSYDVKMKEKGDIPEGYSVSREKKERFSLILESASTNQTSMYLCASSSTGTGSYEQYFGPGTRLTVT.